A single sample is the source of the 19 T cell receptor beta chains below, sequenced in a study of regulatory T cells in long-lasting Graves disease (dated by TCRdb to 2020 to 2022). Interpreted using the paper, the time point label stands for: persistent/refractory GD, antithyroid drugs over 5 years with positive TRAb. RNA was extracted from PBMCs in TRIzol for both TCR sequencing and RNA sequencing. Library preparation used multiplex PCR. This sample was sequenced with an Illumina HiSeq 4000. CDR3 regions were amplified by Arm-PCR with iRepertoire HTBI primers to construct TCR beta libraries. The public reads were run again by TCRdb, first through fastp at Q25 and then through MiXCR, and only productive beta chains were kept. All rows with the same CDR3 protein become a single entry with the most common DNA and genes. The table for this sample lists hundreds of thousands of distinct CDR3 sequences; around 21% of them were counted only once. The top ten clones comprise 6.5% to 8% of the sample.

The sample here was peripheral blood mononuclear cells (PBMCs), taken when the disease was refractory, from a patient treated with antithyroid drugs. These receptor sequences come from a female donor with Graves disease.

CDR3 residues: CASSFIPGTAYEQYF. The CDR3, as DNA: TGCGCCAGCAGCTTTATTCCCGGGACAGCCTACGAGCAGTACTTC. The chain is built from TRBV5-1 and TRBJ2-7; 7 nucleotides match TRBD1. Germline CDR1 and CDR2: SGHRS and YFSETQ. This CDR3 is built from 15 residues. J was trimmed by 2 bases and V by 2 bases; bases with no gene match: 7.

This clonotype was detected a few times. CDR3 bases: TGTGCCAGCAAGCGCGGGAGGGAAAACACCGGGGAGCTGTTTTTT. Translated, it gives CASKRGRENTGELFF. The V and J genes are TRBV27 and TRBJ2-2; 9 bases are a match to TRBD2. V was pared by 7 bases and J by 2 bases, with 5 bases of the junction left unmatched. Germline V gene sequence: CDR1 MNHEY, CDR2 SMNVEV (reference sequence). The CDR3 sequence is 15 residues long.

V and J are TRBV30 and TRBJ1-1; D gene ambiguous. V dropped 2 bases and J dropped 0 bases, with 4 bases sitting between them. Germline values: CDR1 GTSNPN, CDR2 SVGIG (reference sequence). The CDR3 is 12 amino acids. The CDR3 here is CAWSPVNTEAFF. DNA for the CDR3: TGTGCCTGGAGTCCAGTGAACACTGAAGCTTTCTTT.

The sample holds many counts of this clonotype. The V call is TRBV5-1, the J call TRBJ2-7; D unclear. The CDR3 has 11 residues. Germline CDR1 is SGHRS and CDR2 is YFSETQ. Between the trimmed V and J ends, which lost 5 bases and 5 bases, there was a span of 8 bases. The CDR3 DNA follows: TGCGCCAGCAGAGGCCGTAACGAGCAGTACTTC. Its protein is CASRGRNEQYF. Filled out from reference TRBV5-1 and TRBJ2-7, the complete variable domain reads KAGVTQTPRYLIKTRGQQVTLSCSPISGHRSVSWYQQTPGQGLQFLFEYFSETQRNKGNFPGRFSGRQFSNSRSEMNVSTLELGDSALYLCASRGRNEQYFGPGTRLTVT.

V and J are TRBV29-1 and TRBJ2-1; D unclear. Germline V gene data show CDR1 as SQVTM and CDR2 as ANQGSEA. This CDR3 is built from 13 residues. Trimming removed 0 bases at V and 6 bases at J, with 9 bases between. The CDR3 reads CSVEDQGPNEQFF. CDR3 nucleotides: TGCAGCGTTGAAGATCAAGGTCCCAATGAGCAGTTCTTC.

On this clonotype itself: Likely a read error: the CDR3 ends without its conserved phenylalanine or tryptophan. The J gene is TRBJ1-1, the V gene TRBV11-2; D not certain. This CDR3 comprises 13 residues. The germline V gene has CDR1 SGHAT and CDR2 FQNNGV. The DNA of the CDR3 is TGTGCCAGCGGCTTCGGAGTGAACACTGAAGCTTTCCTT. Translating gives CASGFGVNTEAFL.

This clonotype came up many times. The rearrangement joins TRBV20-1 to TRBJ2-7; weak D call: TRBD1 (6 bases). The CDR3 length is 15 residues. V lost 1 base, J lost 2 bases, and 15 bases lay in between. Per the germline V gene, CDR1 is DFQATT and CDR2 is SNEGSKA (reference sequence). The CDR3 sequence: CSARGTVEGAYEQYF. CDR3 coding DNA: TGCAGTGCTAGAGGAACGGTTGAGGGGGCCTACGAGCAGTACTTC.

The chain links TRBV13 to TRBJ2-4; D is ambiguous. The CDR3 sequence is 16 residues long. Between the trimmed V and J ends, which lost 0 bases and 0 bases, there was a span of 9 bases. Germline CDR1 PRHDT, CDR2 FYEKMQ (reference sequence). In DNA, the CDR3 is TGTGCCAGCAGCTTAGGCTTACAGCTAGCCAAAAACATTCAGTACTTC. Amino acid sequence: CASSLGLQLAKNIQYF.

In this sample, this clonotype turned up many times. The CDR3 sequence is CASSSPGDSATF. CDR3 nucleotides: TGTGCCAGCAGTTCCCCAGGGGACTCGGCCACCTTC. The gene calls are TRBV6-5 and TRBJ1-2, with D possibly being TRBD1 (6 bases). The length of the CDR3 is 12 residues. Germline loops: CDR1 MNHEY, CDR2 SVGAGI. V lost 4 bases, J lost 13 bases, and 16 bases lay in between.

V usage is TRBV9 and J usage is TRBJ2-7; D might be TRBD1 (6 bases). CDR3 length: 11 amino acids. The germline V gene encodes CDR1 SGDLS and CDR2 YYNGEE. Trimming removed 4 bases from V and 6 bases from J, with 8 bases in between. The CDR3: CASSQDSEQYF. As DNA, the CDR3 is TGTGCCAGCAGCCAGGACAGCGAGCAGTACTTC. The full variable domain, its missing parts supplied by reference TRBV9 and TRBJ2-7, is DSGVTQTPKHLITATGQRVTLRCSPRSGDLSVYWYQQSLDQGLQFLIQYYNGEERAKGNILERFSAQQFPDLHSELNLSSLELGDSALYFCASSQDSEQYFGPGTRLTVT.

V usage is TRBV10-3 and J usage is TRBJ2-5; TRBD1 aligns across 9 bases. The junction had 7 bases not matched to a gene; V was cut back by 9 bases and J by 5 bases. Germline CDR1 is ENHRY and CDR2 is SYGVKD. There are 13 residues in the CDR3. In DNA, the CDR3 is TGTGCCATAGCGGGGACAGGGTTGGAGACCCAGTACTTC. Its translation is CAIAGTGLETQYF.

This chain links TRBV29-1 with TRBJ1-2, with 8 nucleotides matching TRBD1. J was trimmed by 6 bases and V by 6 bases; bases with no gene match: 6. Germline V gene lookup returns CDR1 SQVTM and CDR2 ANQGSEA. CDR3 length equals 12 residues. DNA for the CDR3: TGCAGCGTAAGACAGGGGAAGGATGGCTACACCTTC. It is translated as CSVRQGKDGYTF.

This clonotype was picked up one time. The rearrangement uses TRBV5-5 and TRBJ2-7; D is undetermined. Trimming took off 3 bases at V and 5 bases at J, with 12 bases between the two ends. CDR1 SGHKS and CDR2 YYEKEE come from the germline V gene (reference sequence). This CDR3 has 13 amino acids. This CDR3 is CASSSRSFHEQYF. CDR3 in DNA: TGTGCCAGCAGCTCCCGGTCTTTCCACGAGCAGTACTTC.

The chain is built from TRBV4-3 and TRBJ2-5; 9 bases agree with TRBD2. Per germline, CDR1 LGHNA and CDR2 YSLEER. V lost 2 bases to trimming and J lost 1 base; unmatched junction nucleotides: 5. The CDR3 is made up of 16 amino acids. The DNA for the CDR3 is TGCGCCAGCAGCCAAAATCTAGCGGGAAGCCAAGAGACCCAGTACTTC. Encoded protein: CASSQNLAGSQETQYF.

A few counts support this clonotype. This chain connects TRBV4-3 to TRBJ2-7, with 8 nucleotides matching TRBD2. Germline CDR1 is LGHNA and CDR2 is YSLEER. CDR3 length: 15 amino acids. The V segment lost 3 bases and the J segment 6 bases; nucleotides outside the gene matches: 10. The DNA for the CDR3 is TGCGCCAGCAGCCAGCTCTCCGGACTAGCAGTCGAGCAGTACTTC. Residues: CASSQLSGLAVEQYF.

This clonotype was recorded many times. The rearrangement links TRBV2 to TRBJ2-5; 7 bases match TRBD1. The V gene end was trimmed by 11 bases and the J gene end by 3 bases; junction bases not matched to a gene: 6. The CDR3 covers 12 residues. Germline V lookup: CDR1 SNHLY, CDR2 FYNNEI. CDR3 in DNA: TGTGCCGGCTTACAGGGGAAAGAGACCCAGTACTTC. It is translated as CAGLQGKETQYF. The variable domain in full, completed from reference TRBV2 and TRBJ2-5, reads EPEVTQTPSHQVTQMGQEVILRCVPISNHLYFYWYRQILGQKVEFLVSFYNNEISEKSEIFDDQFSVERPDGSNFTLKIRSTKLEDSAMYFCAGLQGKETQYFGPGTRLLVL.

Ten or more counts support this clonotype. The genes are TRBV28 and TRBJ1-5; 7 nucleotides align to TRBD1. V trimming: 5 bases; J trimming: 9 bases; junction bases outside the gene matches: 7. This CDR3 has 13 residues. Germline V gives CDR1 MDHEN, CDR2 SYDVKM. CDR3 DNA sequence: TGTGCCAGCAGTCAGGGGGTCGGACCGCCCCAGCATTTT. Protein: CASSQGVGPPQHF. Drawing the rest from reference TRBV28 and TRBJ1-5, the complete variable domain is DVKVTQSSRYLVKRTGEKVFLECVQDMDHENMFWYRQDPGLGLRLIYFSYDVKMKEKGDIPEGYSVSREKKERFSLILESASTNQTSMYLCASSQGVGPPQHFGDGTRLSIL.

The J gene is TRBJ1-5, the V gene TRBV10-3, with a weak D call TRBD1 (6 bases). V dropped 8 bases and J dropped 6 bases, with 14 bases sitting between them. The germline V gene has CDR1 ENHRY and CDR2 SYGVKD. The CDR3 loop spans 13 amino acids. The CDR3 is CAIGRQASQPQHF. CDR3 coding DNA: TGTGCCATCGGACGACAGGCCAGTCAGCCCCAGCATTTT.

To note about this clonotype: The conserved phenylalanine or tryptophan is not found at the CDR3 terminus, so this likely reflects a read error. J is TRBJ1-2 and V is TRBV28, with D perhaps TRBD1 (6 bases). CDR1 is MDHEN and CDR2 is SYDVKM in the germline V gene. CDR3 length: 13 amino acids. V was cut by 6 bases and J by 6 bases, with 14 bases left in between. This chain's CDR3 is CASSLGGAHGYTL. In DNA, the CDR3 is TGTGCCAGCAGCCTCGGGGGGGCTCATGGCTACACCCTC.